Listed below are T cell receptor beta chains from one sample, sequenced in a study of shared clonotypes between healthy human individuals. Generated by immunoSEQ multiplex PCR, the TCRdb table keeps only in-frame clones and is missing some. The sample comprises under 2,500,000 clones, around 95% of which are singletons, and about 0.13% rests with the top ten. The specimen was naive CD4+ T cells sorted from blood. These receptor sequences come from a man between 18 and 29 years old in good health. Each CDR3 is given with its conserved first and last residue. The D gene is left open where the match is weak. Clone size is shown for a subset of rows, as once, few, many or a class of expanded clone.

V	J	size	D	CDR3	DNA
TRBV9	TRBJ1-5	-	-	CASSVGGINQPQHF	TGTGCCAGCAGCGTGGGGGGTATCAATCAGCCCCAGCATTTT
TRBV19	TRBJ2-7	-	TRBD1	CASSLLQGGYEQYF	TGTGCCAGTAGTCTACTACAGGGGGGCTACGAGCAGTACTTC
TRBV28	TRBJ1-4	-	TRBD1	CASSPTRTGSTNEKLFF	TGTGCCAGCAGTCCAACACGGACAGGTTCAACTAATGAAAAACTGTTTTTT
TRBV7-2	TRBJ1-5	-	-	CASSLGGIQPQHF	TGTGCCAGCAGCTTAGGAGGGATTCAGCCCCAGCATTTT
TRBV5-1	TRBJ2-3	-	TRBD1	CASSSTGGSDTQYF	TGCGCCAGCAGCTCCACAGGGGGCTCAGATACGCAGTATTTT
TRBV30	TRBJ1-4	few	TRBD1	CAWSRTGGQEKLFF	TGTGCCTGGAGTCGGACAGGGGGCCAGGAAAAACTGTTTTTT
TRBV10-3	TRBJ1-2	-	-	CAITQGRYYGYTF	TGTGCCATCACCCAGGGACGCTACTATGGCTACACCTTC
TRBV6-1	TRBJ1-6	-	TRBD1	CACSTGVNSPLHF	TGTGCCTGTTCGACAGGGGTTAATTCACCCCTCCACTTT
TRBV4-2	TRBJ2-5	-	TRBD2	CASSQEWASGGPETQYF	TGTGCCAGCAGCCAAGAATGGGCTAGCGGGGGGCCAGAGACCCAGTACTTC
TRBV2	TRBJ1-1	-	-	CASRGWDVSFF	TGTGCCAGCAGGGGGTGGGACGTGTCTTTCTTT
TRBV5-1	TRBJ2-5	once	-	CASSLGGQLGETQYF	TGCGCCAGCAGCCTGGGTGGGCAGCTAGGGGAGACCCAGTACTTC
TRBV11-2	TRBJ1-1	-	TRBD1	CASSRQGETPEAFF	TGTGCCAGCAGCCGACAGGGTGAAACCCCAGAAGCTTTCTTT
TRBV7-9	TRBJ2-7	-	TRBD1	CASSPGQGAFEQYF	TGTGCCAGCAGCCCCGGACAGGGGGCGTTCGAGCAGTACTTC
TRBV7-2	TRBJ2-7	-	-	CASSIGQGLYEQYF	TGTGCCAGCAGCATAGGGCAGGGGCTCTACGAGCAGTACTTC
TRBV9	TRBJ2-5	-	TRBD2	CASGRGASGGETQYF	TGTGCCAGCGGACGAGGGGCTAGCGGCGGGGAGACCCAGTACTTC
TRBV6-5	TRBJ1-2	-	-	CASSYSPLNREGYTF	TGTGCCAGCAGTTACTCACCACTGAATCGAGAGGGCTACACCTTC
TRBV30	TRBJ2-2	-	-	CAWSVPPTGELFF	TGTGCCTGGAGTGTCCCTCCCACCGGGGAGCTGTTTTTT
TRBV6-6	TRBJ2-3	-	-	CASSSLGGSTDTQYF	TGTGCCAGCAGTTCTCTGGGCGGTAGCACAGATACGCAGTATTTT
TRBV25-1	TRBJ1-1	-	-	CASSEFSLPAGGNTEAFF	TGTGCCAGCAGTGAATTTTCACTCCCCGCGGGGGGCAACACTGAAGCTTTCTTT
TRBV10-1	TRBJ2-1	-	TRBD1	CASSDGQGKFF	TGCGCCAGCAGTGATGGACAGGGAAAGTTCTTC
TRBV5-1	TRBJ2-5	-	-	CASSLPSETQYF	TGCGCCAGCAGCTTACCATCGGAGACCCAGTACTTC
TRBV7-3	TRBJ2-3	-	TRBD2	CASSRGTSGLPDTQYF	TGTGCCAGCAGTCGGGGGACTAGCGGTCTCCCCGATACGCAGTATTTT
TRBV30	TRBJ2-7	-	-	CAWSRRDEQYF	TGTGCCTGGAGTCGCAGGGACGAGCAGTACTTC
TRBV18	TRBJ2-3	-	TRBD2	CASYPTGGTVEGTDTQYF	TGTGCCAGCTACCCCACGGGGGGTACAGTGGAAGGCACAGATACGCAGTATTTT
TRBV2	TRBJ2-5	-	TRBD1	CASSQAGGGETQYF	TGTGCCAGCAGTCAGGCAGGGGGTGGAGAGACCCAGTACTTC
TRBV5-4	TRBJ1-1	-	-	CASTFGGARTEAFF	TGTGCCAGCACCTTTGGGGGGGCTCGTACTGAAGCTTTCTTT
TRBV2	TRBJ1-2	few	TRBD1	CASGRTGGNGYTF	TGTGCCAGCGGGAGGACAGGGGGCAATGGCTACACCTTC
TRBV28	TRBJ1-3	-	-	CASSLGGAGGNTIYF	TGTGCCAGCAGTTTAGGGGGGGCTGGAGGAAACACCATATATTTT
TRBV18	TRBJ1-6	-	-	CASSPDTPNSPLHF	TGTGCCAGCTCACCGGACACGCCAAATTCACCCCTCCACTTT
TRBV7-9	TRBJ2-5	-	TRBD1	CASSGQNQETQYF	TGTGCCAGCTCGGGACAGAACCAAGAGACCCAGTACTTC